These 23 T cell receptor beta chains share one sample of origin, sequenced in a study of T cell responses to AZD1222 COVID-19 vaccine (dated by TCRdb to the early 2020s). Reading the label with the study, this specimen's time point is: baseline before first vaccination. Receptor amplification or capture employed the immunoSEQ multiplex PCR assay. The source is immuneACCESS, and TCRdb retained only in-frame sequences with V and J called. Part of the clones is not carried over; for the studies checked, unresolved V genes explain less than half of this, and the remainder is unexplained. The sample records some 74,000 clones, around 84% of which are singletons. About 20% of the sample goes to the ten largest clones. Sample: peripheral blood, taken on day 0 of AZD1222 vaccination. The receptors were gathered from an adult in good health.

The gene calls are TRBV28 and TRBJ1-4; D ambiguous. The V gene lost 8 bases and the J gene lost 8 bases, with 12 bases spanning the gap. The CDR3 is made up of 12 amino acids. Germline V lookup: CDR1 MDHEN, CDR2 SYDVKM. The CDR3 reads CASGRGREKLFF. CDR3 DNA: TGTGCCAGCGGCCGTGGCAGGGAAAAACTGTTTTTT.

CDR3: CASTAHQETQYF. CDR3 nucleotide sequence: TGTGCCAGCACCGCACACCAAGAGACCCAGTACTTC. V and J are TRBV2 and TRBJ2-5; D is ambiguous. The CDR3 covers 12 residues. Germline CDR1 SNHLY, CDR2 FYNNEI. Trimming removed 7 bases from V and 0 bases from J, with 6 bases in between.

The chain combines TRBV2 with TRBJ1-6; the D is unclear. Germline V gene sequence: CDR1 SNHLY, CDR2 FYNNEI. The CDR3 spans 15 residues. V lost 8 bases to trimming and J lost 0 bases, with 11 bases between them. The CDR3: CASREASSYNSPLHF. As DNA, the CDR3 is TGTGCCAGCCGGGAGGCTAGCTCCTATAATTCACCCCTCCACTTT.

The chain has TRBV7-8 and TRBJ2-3, with TRBD1 identical over 9 bases. V shed 5 bases, J shed 0 bases, and the junction held 6 bases outside the gene matches. Germline V lookup: CDR1 SGHVS, CDR2 FQNEAQ. This CDR3 comprises 16 residues. CDR3 sequence reads: CASSPRGQGSTDTQYF. The CDR3 bases are TGTGCCAGCAGCCCCCGGGGACAGGGAAGCACAGATACGCAGTATTTT.

This chain links TRBV12-3 or TRBV12-4 with TRBJ2-5; D gene uncertain. CDR3 length: 12 amino acids. Trimming cost V 3 bases and J 5 bases, with 7 bases left between them. DNA of the CDR3: TGTGCCAGCAGTTTCCGAGAGGAGACCCAGTACTTC. Encoded protein: CASSFREETQYF.

This clone was found a few times. The gene calls are TRBV5-5 and TRBJ2-2, with TRBD2 as a possible D gene (5 bases). Germline values: CDR1 SGHKS, CDR2 YYEKEE (reference sequence). CDR3 size: 18 residues. V lost 0 bases, J lost 6 bases, and 21 bases lay in between. The CDR3 spells CASSLGSTGLMGSGELFF. The CDR3 DNA is TGTGCCAGCAGCTTGGGTTCCACCGGACTGATGGGATCCGGGGAGCTGTTTTTT.

This clone was picked up one time. The rearrangement uses TRBV18 and TRBJ2-2; TRBD2 might be the D (5 bases). V lost 5 bases and J lost 4, with 20 bases in between. The CDR3 has 17 residues. Germline assignment: CDR1 KGHSH and CDR2 LQKENI. CDR3 in DNA: TGTGCCAGCTCATCCTACGAGGGTAAAGGACGCACCGGGGAGCTGTTTTTT. It translates to CASSSYEGKGRTGELFF.

The chain combines TRBV5-6 with TRBJ1-1; TRBD1 aligns across 8 bases. V lost 3 bases and J lost 2; bases outside the gene matches: 6. The CDR3 is made up of 15 amino acids. Germline V lookup: CDR1 SGHDT, CDR2 YYEEEE. The CDR3 here is CASSWSGGYNTEAFF. CDR3 DNA sequence: TGTGCCAGCAGCTGGTCAGGGGGCTACAACACTGAAGCTTTCTTT. The variable domain in full, with the rest retrieved from reference TRBV5-6 and TRBJ1-1, is DAGVTQSPTHLIKTRGQQVTLRCSPKSGHDTVSWYQQALGQGPQFIFQYYEEEERQRGNFPDRFSGHQFPNYSSELNVNALLLGDSALYLCASSWSGGYNTEAFFGQGTRLTVV.

The chain combines TRBV2 with TRBJ1-6, with a possible D match to TRBD1 (5 bases). This CDR3 is 13 amino acids long. The germline V and J ends were trimmed by 9 bases and 7 bases, with 13 bases remaining between them. Germline loops: CDR1 SNHLY, CDR2 FYNNEI. CDR3 sequence: CASHGTTNSPLHF. The CDR3 bases are TGTGCCAGTCACGGGACGACCAATTCACCCCTCCACTTT.

This chain links TRBV27 with TRBJ2-7; 10 nucleotides align to TRBD2. Germline V gives CDR1 MNHEY, CDR2 SMNVEV (reference sequence). CDR3 length: 15 residues. Germline trimming cut 4 bases from V and 4 bases from J; bases unmatched to any gene: 7. For the CDR3, the DNA is TGTGCCAGCAGTTCTCTAGCGGGAGAGGAATACGAGCAGTACTTC. Its translation is CASSSLAGEEYEQYF.

The chain has TRBV4-1 and TRBJ2-3; possibly TRBD1 for D (6 bases). Trimming stripped 0 bases from V and 4 bases from J, with 17 bases between. From germline, CDR1 is MGHRA and CDR2 YSYEKL. This CDR3 contains 17 residues. CDR3: CASSQDREGEGADTQYF. For the CDR3, the DNA is TGCGCCAGCAGCCAAGATCGCGAGGGGGAAGGGGCAGATACGCAGTATTTT.

Of note for this clone: The same CDR3 arises from other DNA sequences in this sample as well. The genes are TRBV5-1 and TRBJ2-3; no reliable D call. CDR1 is SGHRS, CDR2 YFSETQ, per germline. The CDR3 has 12 amino acids. The V and J ends lost 1 base and 3 bases respectively, with 3 bases between them. CDR3 in DNA: TGCGCCAGCAGCTTGAGTACAGATACGCAGTATTTT. It encodes CASSLSTDTQYF.

This rearrangement joins TRBV11-2 to TRBJ2-1, with 8 bases identical to TRBD2. Germline trimming cut 5 bases from V and 6 bases from J; bases unmatched to any gene: 6. From germline, CDR1 is SGHAT and CDR2 FQNNGV. There are 14 residues in the CDR3. Written as DNA, the CDR3 is TGTGCCAGCAGCCCCGGACTAGCATCCAATGAGCAGTTCTTC. Amino acids: CASSPGLASNEQFF.

The chain links TRBV5-5 to TRBJ1-5; D is perhaps TRBD1 (6 bases). The germline V gene has CDR1 SGHKS and CDR2 YYEKEE (reference sequence). The CDR3 sequence is 14 residues long. V lost 2 bases, J lost 3 bases, and 9 bases lay in between. CDR3 in DNA: TGTGCCAGCAGCTTACAGGGCAACAATCAGCCCCAGCATTTT. Residues: CASSLQGNNQPQHF.

This clone was seen a single time. The chain links TRBV5-1 to TRBJ1-5, with 8 bases identical to TRBD1. Germline CDR1 reads SGHRS; CDR2 reads YFSETQ. The CDR3 runs to 15 residues. The trim removed 4 bases at V and 2 bases at J, leaving 5 bases unmatched. Here the CDR3 reads CASSKIQGGNQPQHF. The CDR3 DNA is TGCGCCAGCAGCAAAATACAGGGGGGCAATCAGCCCCAGCATTTT.

The CDR3 DNA follows: TGTGCCAGCAGCTTAGTGGGGGGTCTTGGCTATGGCGAAGCTTTCTTT. This translates into CASSLVGGLGYGEAFF. The V gene is TRBV11-2, the J gene TRBJ1-1; D perhaps matches TRBD1 (5 bases). The CDR3 runs to 16 residues. CDR1 SGHAT and CDR2 FQNNGV come from the germline V gene. V shed 1 base and J shed 8 bases, with 20 bases lying between them.

The chain combines TRBV4-1 with TRBJ1-4; D perhaps matches TRBD1 (6 bases). CDR3 length: 16 residues. Trimming took 3 bases from V and 7 from J, leaving 18 bases between them. The germline gives CDR1 MGHRA, CDR2 YSYEKL. Here the CDR3 DNA reads TGCGCCAGCAGCCATGGGGGGGGGCCAGGAAGTGAAAAACTGTTTTTT. Its translation: CASSHGGGPGSEKLFF.

CDR3: CASSLVEGFEQFF. The DNA of the CDR3 is TGTGCCAGCAGCTTAGTTGAGGGGTTTGAGCAGTTCTTC. This rearrangement joins TRBV11-2 to TRBJ2-1; either TRBD1 or TRBD2 may fit D (5 bases each). Trimming stripped 1 base from V and 9 bases from J, with 10 bases between. This CDR3 contains 13 residues. CDR1 is SGHAT, CDR2 FQNNGV, per germline. The complete variable domain, with remaining parts taken from reference TRBV11-2 and TRBJ2-1, reads EAGVAQSPRYKIIEKRQSVAFWCNPISGHATLYWYQQILGQGPKLLIQFQNNGVVDDSQLPKDRFSAERLKGVDSTLKIQPAKLEDSAVYLCASSLVEGFEQFFGPGTRLTVL.

V gene TRBV5-4 combines with J gene TRBJ2-5; 8 bases line up with TRBD1. The CDR3 consists of 15 residues. Germline V gene sequence: CDR1 SGHNT, CDR2 YYREEE (reference sequence). The trim removed 4 bases at V and 4 bases at J, leaving 9 bases unmatched. The CDR3 reads CASSGKGQGGETQYF. The CDR3 DNA sequence: TGTGCCAGCAGCGGAAAAGGACAGGGAGGAGAGACCCAGTACTTC.

This chain connects TRBV18 to TRBJ2-7, with 9 bases identical to TRBD2. The CDR3 totals 17 residues. Germline CDR1 KGHSH, CDR2 LQKENI. V shed 1 base and J 5 bases; nucleotides not matched to a gene: 12. Here the CDR3 DNA reads TGTGCCAGCTCACCACGAAGCGGGGCACTAGCGGGTGACGAGCAGTACTTC. This codes for CASSPRSGALAGDEQYF. The full variable domain, completed using reference TRBV18 and TRBJ2-7, is NAGVMQNPRHLVRRRGQEARLRCSPMKGHSHVYWYRQLPEEGLKFMVYLQKENIIDESGMPKERFSAEFPKEGPSILRIQQVVRGDSAAYFCASSPRSGALAGDEQYFGPGTRLTVT.

The rearrangement links TRBV25-1 to TRBJ2-7, with D tentatively TRBD1 (5 bases). Germline-derived CDR1 and CDR2 are MGHDK and SYGVNS. V lost 4 bases and J lost 6, with 13 bases in between. The CDR3 is made up of 13 amino acids. The CDR3 is CASSVGSQGEQYF. The CDR3 DNA sequence: TGTGCCAGCAGTGTAGGGTCCCAGGGCGAGCAGTACTTC.

This clone showed up just a few times. The chain carries TRBV6-4 and TRBJ1-5; TRBD1 matches at 7 bases. The V gene end was trimmed by 6 bases and the J gene end by 5 bases; junction bases not matched to a gene: 7. This CDR3 spans 14 amino acids. The germline gives CDR1 MRHNA, CDR2 SNTAGT. In DNA form, the CDR3 reads TGTGCCAGCAGACGTACAGGGGTCGATCAGCCCCAGCATTTT. Translated: CASRRTGVDQPQHF.

CDR3 protein: CASSEQGRVNTEAFF. CDR3 coding DNA: TGTGCCAGCAGTGAGCAGGGGCGGGTGAACACTGAAGCTTTCTTT. This chain links TRBV2 with TRBJ1-1, with D tentatively TRBD1 (6 bases). CDR1 is SNHLY and CDR2 is FYNNEI in the germline V gene. The CDR3 runs to 15 residues. V was trimmed by 3 bases and J by 0 bases, leaving 11 bases between them.